This T cell receptor beta chain was captured by sequencing in a study of CD8 T cells in Susac syndrome. V was pared by 3 bases and J by 1 base, with 6 bases between. The CDR3 is made up of 13 amino acids. CDR1 is MNHEY and CDR2 is SMNVEV in the germline V gene (reference sequence). cDNA came from roughly 0.53 to 1 ug RNA primed by random hexamers. Each CDR3 protein is one row after TCRdb ran MiXCR on the immunoSEQ multiplex PCR reads. The sample gives 300,000 to 350,000 distinct CDR3 sequences, 90% to 95% of which show up once; roughly 0.064% is in the top ten. The multiple sclerosis controls were treatment-naive patients, and their relapsing-remitting disease was stable or active.

This TCR came from a human donor with multiple sclerosis. J is TRBJ1-1 and V is TRBV27; D is unresolved. Sequenced material: CD4+ T cells from PBMCs. The chain's CDR3 is CASSFWQNTEAFF. DNA of the CDR3: TGTGCCAGCAGTTTTTGGCAGAACACTGAAGCTTTCTTT.